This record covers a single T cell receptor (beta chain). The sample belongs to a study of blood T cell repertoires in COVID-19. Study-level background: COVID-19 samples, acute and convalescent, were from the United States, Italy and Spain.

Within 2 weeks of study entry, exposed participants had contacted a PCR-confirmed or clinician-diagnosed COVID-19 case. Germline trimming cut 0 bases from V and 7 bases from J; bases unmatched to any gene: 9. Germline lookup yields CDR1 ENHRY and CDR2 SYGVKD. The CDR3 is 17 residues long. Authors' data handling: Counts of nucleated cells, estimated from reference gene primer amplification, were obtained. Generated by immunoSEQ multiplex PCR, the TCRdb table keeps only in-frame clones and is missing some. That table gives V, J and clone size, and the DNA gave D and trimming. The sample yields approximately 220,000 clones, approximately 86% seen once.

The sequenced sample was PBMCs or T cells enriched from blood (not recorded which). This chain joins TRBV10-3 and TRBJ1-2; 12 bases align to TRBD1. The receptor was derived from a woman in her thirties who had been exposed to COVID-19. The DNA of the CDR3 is TGTGCCATCAGTGAGTCGGGACAGGGGGCAGGCTATGGTGGCTACACCTTC. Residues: CAISESGQGAGYGGYTF.